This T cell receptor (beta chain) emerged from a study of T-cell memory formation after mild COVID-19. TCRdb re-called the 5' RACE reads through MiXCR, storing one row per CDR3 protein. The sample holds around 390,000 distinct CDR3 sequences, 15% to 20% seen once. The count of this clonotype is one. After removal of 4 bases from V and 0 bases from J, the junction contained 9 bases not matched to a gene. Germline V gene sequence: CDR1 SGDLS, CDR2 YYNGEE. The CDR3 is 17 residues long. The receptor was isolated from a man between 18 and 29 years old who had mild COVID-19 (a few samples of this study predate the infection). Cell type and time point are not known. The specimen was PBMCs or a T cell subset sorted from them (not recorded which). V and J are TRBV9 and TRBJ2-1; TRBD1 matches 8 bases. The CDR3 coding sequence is TGTGCCAGCAGCTCGCGCAGGGACAGGATCTCCTACAATGAGCAGTTCTTC. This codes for CASSSRRDRISYNEQFF.